The rows below give T cell receptor beta chains drawn from one sample of a study of human T cells and chemical hapten exposure. TCRdb recomputed calls from the RACE reads with MiXCR, one row per CDR3 protein. Among under 300,000 distinct CDR3 sequences, roughly 8.9% were seen once, and the ten largest hold approximately 2.2%. Sequenced material: whole blood, taken in connection with sensitization to the hapten diphenylcyclopropenone (DPC). The receptors stem from a woman aged 40 to 50 with alopecia areata. Some clones in this sample may be carry-over from other donors' samples. Both conserved end residues are part of each CDR3. The order of the fields is J gene, clone size, V gene, D gene, CDR3 protein, CDR3 DNA. The D gene is left open where the match is weak. Some rows mark clone size as missing; the rest say once, few, many or name a class of expanded clone.

>TRBJ2-2|NA|TRBV4-2|NA
CASSQDQRTRRTGELFF
TGTGCCAGCAGCCAAGATCAGCGAACCCGGAGGACCGGGGAGCTGTTTTTT
>TRBJ2-7|few|TRBV6-2/TRBV6-3|NA
CASSWGTGNYEQYF
TGTGCCAGCAGTTGGGGAACAGGGAACTACGAGCAGTACTTC
>TRBJ2-3|NA|TRBV28|TRBD1
CATAAGGNTDTQYF
TGTGCCACGGCGGCAGGGGGTAACACAGATACGCAGTATTTT
>TRBJ1-2|few|TRBV7-2|NA
CASSSQRGNYGYTF
TGTGCCAGCAGCTCCCAAAGGGGGAACTATGGCTACACCTTC
>TRBJ2-1|NA|TRBV13|NA
CASSLGSGLYNEQFF
TGTGCCAGCAGCTTAGGGAGCGGGTTATACAATGAGCAGTTCTTC
>TRBJ2-6|NA|TRBV20-1|NA
CSARDGSGANVLTF
TGCAGTGCGAGGGATGGCTCTGGGGCCAACGTCCTGACTTTC
>TRBJ2-5|few|TRBV13|NA
CASSSILDKKETQYF
TGTGCCAGCAGCTCGATATTGGACAAAAAAGAGACCCAGTACTTC
>TRBJ2-1|NA|TRBV6-2/TRBV6-3|TRBD2
CASRGGTSGRDHEQFF
TGTGCCAGCAGGGGCGGAACTAGCGGGAGGGACCATGAGCAGTTCTTC
>TRBJ2-1|many|TRBV5-1|TRBD1
CASSLGGTGAYNEQFF
TGCGCCAGCAGCTTGGGGGGGACAGGAGCCTACAATGAGCAGTTCTTC
>TRBJ2-3|once|TRBV5-1|TRBD1
CASNDRALTDTQYF
TGCGCCAGCAACGACAGGGCCCTCACAGATACGCAGTATTTT
>TRBJ2-7|NA|TRBV5-1|NA
CASRIGLQYEQYF
TGCGCCAGCAGAATAGGGCTACAGTACGAGCAGTACTTC
>TRBJ1-1|few|TRBV6-2/TRBV6-3|NA
CASGGGWTEAFF
TGTGCCAGCGGTGGCGGGTGGACTGAAGCTTTCTTT
>TRBJ2-3|many|TRBV4-1|TRBD2
CASSWTGTSGTDTQYF
TGCGCCAGCAGCTGGACCGGGACTAGCGGCACAGATACGCAGTATTTT
>TRBJ2-4|NA|TRBV7-2|NA
CASSLAWGGIQYF
TGTGCCAGCAGCTTAGCTTGGGGAGGCATTCAGTACTTC
>TRBJ2-7|many|TRBV5-1|TRBD2
CASRLAGGPYEQYF
TGCGCCAGCAGGCTAGCGGGCGGACCTTACGAGCAGTACTTC
>TRBJ2-7|NA|TRBV12-3/TRBV12-4|TRBD1
CASTEQGRSYEQYF
TGTGCCAGCACCGAACAGGGGCGATCCTACGAGCAGTACTTC
>TRBJ2-7|NA|TRBV5-6|TRBD2
CASSSTSGTYEQYF
TGTGCCAGCAGCTCGACTAGCGGCACCTACGAGCAGTACTTC
>TRBJ2-7|NA|TRBV7-2|TRBD1
CASSRGQGAEEQYF
TGTGCCAGCAGCCGGGGACAGGGGGCAGAAGAGCAGTACTTC
>TRBJ2-3|NA|TRBV6-1|TRBD1
CASSARQGRTDTQYF
TGTGCCAGCAGTGCTCGACAGGGAAGGACAGATACGCAGTATTTT
>TRBJ2-1|NA|TRBV20-1|NA
CSARWGGGLNEQFF
TGCAGTGCTAGGTGGGGAGGGGGACTCAATGAGCAGTTCTTC
>TRBJ2-1|few|TRBV5-1|NA
CASSFGAGVFPQFF
TGCGCCAGCAGCTTCGGGGCAGGGGTGTTCCCTCAGTTCTTC
>TRBJ2-6|NA|TRBV20-1|TRBD2
CSAPGRGSGANVLTF
TGCAGTGCTCCGGGGAGGGGCTCTGGGGCCAACGTCCTGACTTTC
>TRBJ2-7|few|TRBV4-2|TRBD2
CASSQEFSGNYEQYF
TGTGCCAGCAGCCAAGAGTTTAGCGGGAACTACGAGCAGTACTTC
>TRBJ2-1|many|TRBV28|TRBD2
CSSSSGYLLGEQFF
TGTTCAAGTTCTAGCGGCTACCTTTTGGGTGAGCAGTTCTTC
>TRBJ2-5|few|TRBV10-3|NA
CAISEPAAFPQETQYF
TGTGCCATCAGTGAACCCGCGGCGTTCCCCCAGGAGACCCAGTACTTC
>TRBJ2-2|many|TRBV12-3/TRBV12-4|NA
CASSLVSTGELFF
TGTGCCAGCAGTTTAGTAAGCACCGGGGAGCTGTTTTTT
>TRBJ2-7|NA|TRBV27|NA
CASSFRVGSYEQYF
TGTGCCAGCAGTTTTCGAGTAGGCAGCTACGAGCAGTACTTC
>TRBJ2-3|NA|TRBV5-1|NA
CASSLGGGAVTDTQYF
TGCGCCAGCAGCTTGGGAGGCGGGGCGGTCACAGATACGCAGTATTTT
>TRBJ2-7|many|TRBV27|NA
CASSFLGEQYF
TGTGCCAGCAGTTTTTTGGGGGAGCAGTACTTC
>TRBJ1-3|NA|TRBV6-1|TRBD1
CASSEAKTGLSSGNTIYF
TGTGCCAGCAGTGAAGCGAAGACAGGGTTGAGCTCTGGAAACACCATATATTTT
>TRBJ2-3|few|TRBV5-4|TRBD2
CASSRPTSGSRADTQYF
TGTGCCAGCAGCCGTCCAACTAGCGGGAGTCGAGCAGATACGCAGTATTTT
>TRBJ1-4|few|TRBV7-6|NA
CASSLNPAGTGNEKLFF
TGTGCCAGCAGCTTAAACCCCGCGGGGACTGGTAATGAAAAACTGTTTTTT
>TRBJ2-3|few|TRBV7-2|TRBD2
CASSLVRAGGQTQYF
TGTGCCAGCAGCTTAGTCAGAGCGGGAGGGCAGACGCAGTATTTT
>TRBJ1-1|many|TRBV28|NA
CASRSRWGFTEAFF
TGTGCCAGCAGATCAAGATGGGGTTTCACTGAAGCTTTCTTT
>TRBJ2-3|few|TRBV7-9|TRBD2
CASSQLAGGPDTQYF
TGTGCCAGCAGCCAACTAGCGGGAGGGCCAGATACGCAGTATTTT
>TRBJ2-5|NA|TRBV19|TRBD2
CASSTWDYNTSGETQYF
TGTGCCAGTAGTACCTGGGACTATAATACGAGCGGAGAGACCCAGTACTTC
>TRBJ2-7|NA|TRBV28|TRBD2
CASSSAGLAGSEQYF
TGTGCCAGCAGTTCGGCGGGACTAGCGGGAAGCGAGCAGTACTTC
>TRBJ1-1|NA|TRBV28|NA
CASNTANTEAFF
TGTGCCAGCAATACTGCGAACACTGAAGCTTTCTTT
>TRBJ2-3|few|TRBV11-2|NA
CASSPMRTDTQYF
TGTGCCAGCAGCCCAATGCGCACAGATACGCAGTATTTT
>TRBJ2-3|NA|TRBV5-1|TRBD2
CASSLDAGGDTQYF
TGCGCCAGCAGCTTGGACGCGGGAGGAGATACGCAGTATTTT
>TRBJ2-7|NA|TRBV5-1|TRBD1
CASSVRARGTGAEQYF
TGCGCCAGCAGCGTACGGGCGAGAGGGACAGGGGCCGAGCAGTACTTC
>TRBJ1-1|many|TRBV6-2/TRBV6-3|NA
CASSEDTGEAFF
TGTGCCAGCAGCGAGGACACAGGTGAAGCTTTCTTT
>TRBJ2-7|NA|TRBV20-1|TRBD1
CSARDRDRGVWDEQYF
TGCAGTGCTAGAGATCGGGACAGGGGGGTTTGGGACGAGCAGTACTTC
>TRBJ2-3|many|TRBV5-4|NA
CASSSGGQVVPDTQYF
TGTGCCAGCAGCTCGGGGGGACAGGTGGTCCCAGATACGCAGTATTTT
>TRBJ1-1|many|TRBV10-3|NA
CAISVKGNTEAFF
TGTGCCATCAGTGTTAAGGGAAACACTGAAGCTTTCTTT